This T cell receptor (beta chain) is drawn from a study of PD-L1 blockade in urothelial cancer (TCRdb year 2017). At the level of the whole study: All patients started therapy around 2014 and received atezolizumab 1,200 mg intravenously every 3 weeks. About nine tenths of the roughly 29 patients were identified as males with urothelial cancer of bladder origin, and a prior smoking history was reported by 18 of 29 patients. Patients had an ECOG performance status of 0 or 1 and had received between 0 and 3 prior chemotherapy regimens. Blood samples were analyzed at two time points: 3 weeks after treatment start (second dose) and 6 weeks after treatment start. Blood samples gave median yields of around 150,000 T cells and over 80,000 unique TCRs, along with a median clonality of 0.080. The study, an exploratory multi-omic analysis, examined somatic, immune and clinical correlates of response to PD-L1 blockade with atezolizumab in urothelial cancer. Pretreatment tumor samples, along with matched peripheral blood collected serially before and after atezolizumab treatment, underwent TCR sequencing. Durable clinical benefit was defined as a progression-free survival longer than 6 months, and TCR features were additionally tested against progression-free survival and overall survival. In the same patients who had TCR sequencing, pretreatment tumors also underwent whole exome sequencing and RNA sequencing. About 10 patients achieved durable clinical benefit and approximately 20 did not. Pretreatment blood TCR-seq was available for under 35 patients, at least one posttreatment blood collection was obtained for around 25 patients, and tumor TCR-seq was available for around 25 patients. Results the study describes overall, beyond this receptor: Improved progression-free and overall survival was found to be associated with pretreatment peripheral blood TCR clonality below the median. Because of the small sample size (n ≈ 27) and the many exploratory analyses performed, the results are intended to be regarded as hypothesis-generating. Greater expansion of tumor-associated TCR clones in peripheral blood 3 weeks after the start of treatment was observed in patients with durable benefit (n ≈ 20, p = 0.022).

Comments on this clone: Which antigen it targets is not known. The record has no base qualities; no much larger clone is one base away.

Trimming removed 2 bases from V and 5 bases from J; the gene matches leave 7 bases unexplained. Including cysteine and phenylalanine, the CDR3 has 16 amino acids. Only the CDR3 region is kept as DNA, spanning 48 bases read in frame from base 1. CDR1 and CDR2 were assigned from the germline V gene as SGHDN and FVKESK. A total of under 35 patients with locally advanced or metastatic urothelial carcinoma, treated at Memorial Sloan Kettering on a trial protocol, made up the cohort. Peripheral blood mononuclear cells were collected pretreatment and during treatment, with between 1 and 8 total time points obtained per patient. The Qiagen DNeasy Blood extraction kit was used to purify genomic DNA from total PBMCs and from tumor samples. PBMCs were collected pretreatment and during treatment and were isolated and stored as previously described. Synthetic TCR analog templates were spiked into each PCR to estimate absolute template abundance from read counts. The immunoSEQ assay was used to amplify TCRbeta CDR3 regions from genomic DNA with bias-controlled V and J gene primers. Rearranged TCRbeta segments were sequenced at approximately 20X coverage. The authors processed their data as follows. Sequencing errors were corrected by clustering and CDR3s were annotated against IMGT to assign V, D and J genes. Downstream analyses used only productive TCRbeta rearrangements, leaving out any out-of-frame or stop-codon sequences. To compute clonality, Shannon entropy was normalized by the log of the number of unique productive sequences and then subtracted from one. Clones differing between time points or between blood and tumor were identified by Fisher's exact test with Benjamini-Hochberg correction at adjusted p below 0.01. The source is immuneACCESS, and TCRdb retained only in-frame sequences with V and J called. Part of the clones is not carried over; for the studies checked, unresolved V genes explain less than half of this, and the remainder is unexplained. The V and J calls and clone size come from that table; D and trimming were worked out from the DNA. A total of under 30,000 clones appear in this sample, around 75% of them only once. The ten largest clones take up approximately 2.1% of the sample.

The sample was PBMCs, taken around atezolizumab (anti-PD-L1) treatment. The source of this sequence is a man in his fifties or sixties with urothelial cancer. The chain joins TRBV14 to TRBJ1-1, with 11 bases in between that match TRBD1. The DNA sequence is as follows: TGTGCCAGCAGCCAAAGGACAGGGGGCAAAGATACTGAAGCTTTCTTT. This codes for CASSQRTGGKDTEAFF.